This T cell receptor (beta chain) was retrieved from a study of blood T cell repertoires in COVID-19. At the level of the study: The United States, Italy and Spain provided the acute and convalescent COVID-19 samples.

Authors' methods: For nucleated cells, counts were estimated from reference gene primer amplification. Only in-frame clones appear in the TCRdb table, and some are missing; sequencing was by immunoSEQ multiplex PCR. The D gene and trimming were derived from the DNA, and the V and J assignments and clone size from that table. The top ten clones hold about 1.8% of a sample with 200,000 to 250,000 clones, under 90% of them seen once. Enrolled through a virtual design, the participants were between roughly 18 and 100 years of age and came from under 30 US areas. Clinical history reported by participants formed the basis on which cohorts were assigned. The sequenced sample consisted of PBMCs or T cells enriched from blood (not recorded which). The receptor was derived from a man aged 55 to 70 who had recovered from COVID-19.

This CDR3 is CASSRLLGGETQYF. CDR3 DNA sequence: TGTGCCAGCAGTCGTCTCCTCGGCGGGGAGACCCAGTACTTC. The chain employs TRBV5-8 and TRBJ2-5; weak D call: TRBD2 (5 bases). The CDR3 length is 14 residues. The germline V gene encodes CDR1 SGHTS and CDR2 YDEGEE. The germline V and J ends were trimmed by 5 bases and 5 bases, with 16 bases remaining between them.